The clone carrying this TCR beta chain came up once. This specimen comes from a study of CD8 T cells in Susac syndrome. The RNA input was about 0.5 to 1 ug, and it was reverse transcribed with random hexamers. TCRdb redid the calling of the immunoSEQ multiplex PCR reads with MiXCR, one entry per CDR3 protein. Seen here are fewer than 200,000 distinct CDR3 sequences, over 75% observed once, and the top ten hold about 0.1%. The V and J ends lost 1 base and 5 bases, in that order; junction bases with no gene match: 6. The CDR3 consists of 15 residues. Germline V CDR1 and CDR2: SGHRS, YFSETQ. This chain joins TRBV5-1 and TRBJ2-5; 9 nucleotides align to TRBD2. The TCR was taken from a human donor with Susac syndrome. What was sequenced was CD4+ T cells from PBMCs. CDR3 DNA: TGCGCCAGCAGCTTGTTAGCGGGGGTCCGGGAGACCCAGTACTTC. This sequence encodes CASSLLAGVRETQYF.